This TCR beta chain came from a study of shared clonotypes between healthy human individuals. Study-level information: Each donor's CD8 memory used one plate, CD8 naive two, each CD4 subset three. Study conclusions and caveats: Compared with memory subsets, naive subsets generally had larger estimated richness.

On this clone: Its antigen is still unknown.

When replicate PCRs were run on sorted subsets, they used 150 to 200 ng DNA, about 31,000 T cell genomes. TCRdb's table, derived via immunoSEQ multiplex PCR, lists solely in-frame clones and lacks some. The sample consists of approximately 740,000 clones, around two thirds of them appearing once. The study drew its donors from healthy HIV-negative adults without recent acute infections or vaccinations. The CDR3 length is 17 residues. Germline CDR1 MDHEN, CDR2 SYDVKM. V was clipped by 6 bases and J by 9 bases, with 27 bases between them. The J gene is TRBJ2-1, the V gene TRBV28; perhaps TRBD2 as D (7 bases). Sequencing used memory CD4+ T cells sorted from blood. Subset in this sample: CD45RA-negative fraction. The receptor comes from a woman in her 30s in good health. The DNA of the CDR3 is TGTGCCAGCAGCCCCACCCTCCCACTTGGGAGGGGGGCTGAGCAGTTCTTC. Residues: CASSPTLPLGRGAEQFF.